The sequence of this T cell receptor (beta chain) was determined in a study of T cell responses to AZD1222 COVID-19 vaccine. Clones were read by immunoSEQ multiplex PCR, and TCRdb kept only the in-frame ones, dropping some. The sample holds some 96,000 clones, 88% seen once. This CDR3 spans 15 amino acids. Germline V CDR1 and CDR2: SGDLS, YYNGEE. V dropped 0 bases and J dropped 4; count of bases not matched to a gene: 5. The origin of this receptor is an adult in good health. This specimen consisted of peripheral blood, obtained on day 0 of AZD1222 vaccination. This chain connects TRBV9 to TRBJ2-7, with 9 nucleotides matching TRBD1. CDR3 sequence: CASSVADRGRYEQYF. For the CDR3, the DNA is TGTGCCAGCAGCGTAGCTGACAGGGGGAGGTACGAGCAGTACTTC. The variable domain in full, with the rest retrieved from reference TRBV9 and TRBJ2-7, is DSGVTQTPKHLITATGQRVTLRCSPRSGDLSVYWYQQSLDQGLQFLIQYYNGEERAKGNILERFSAQQFPDLHSELNLSSLELGDSALYFCASSVADRGRYEQYFGPGTRLTVT.